These T cell receptor beta chains were read from a single sample in a study of blood T cell repertoires in COVID-19. Produced via immunoSEQ multiplex PCR; TCRdb's table is partial and in-frame only. Of about 190,000 clones in the sample, just under 85% were seen once. Material for sequencing was peripheral blood. The origin of the receptors is a woman in her seventies with active or convalescent COVID-19. CDR3s include the opening cysteine and the closing phenylalanine or tryptophan. Each record gives: CDR3 DNA, CDR3 protein, J gene, V gene, clone size, D gene. The D gene is left open where the match is weak. Clone size appears in some rows only: once, few, many, or a class for an expanded clone.

cdr3_nt: TGCGCCAGCAGCCGGGGTGACACCCTCCAAGAGACCCAGTACTTC; cdr3_aa: CASSRGDTLQETQYF; j_call: TRBJ2-5; v_call: TRBV5-1; clone_size: once; d_call: -
cdr3_nt: TGTGCCAGCAGTGAGACAGGGGAGGATCAGCCCCAGCATTTT; cdr3_aa: CASSETGEDQPQHF; j_call: TRBJ1-5; v_call: TRBV6-1; clone_size: -; d_call: TRBD1
cdr3_nt: TGTGCCAGCATCTCGATCCGGGGAGGCTCTGGAAACACCATATATTTT; cdr3_aa: CASISIRGGSGNTIYF; j_call: TRBJ1-3; v_call: TRBV28; clone_size: -; d_call: -
cdr3_nt: TGTGCCAGTAGCACCCTCGGTGGCGGGGGCGGCACCGGGGAGCTGTTTTTT; cdr3_aa: CASSTLGGGGGTGELFF; j_call: TRBJ2-2; v_call: TRBV19; clone_size: -; d_call: -
cdr3_nt: TGCAGCGTTGAAGACCGGACAGGGGGCTCCGGTGGCTACACCTTC; cdr3_aa: CSVEDRTGGSGGYTF; j_call: TRBJ1-2; v_call: TRBV29-1; clone_size: -; d_call: TRBD1
cdr3_nt: TGTGCCAGCAGCCAAGACAAGACTAGCGGGAACACCGGGGAGCTGTTTTTT; cdr3_aa: CASSQDKTSGNTGELFF; j_call: TRBJ2-2; v_call: TRBV3-1/TRBV3-2; clone_size: -; d_call: TRBD2
cdr3_nt: TGTGCCAGCAGTTTAGTCGGGGGGGATAAGCCCCAGCATTTT; cdr3_aa: CASSLVGGDKPQHF; j_call: TRBJ1-5; v_call: TRBV28; clone_size: -; d_call: -
cdr3_nt: TGTGCCAGCAGCACGGACACCTCCTACGAGCAGTACTTC; cdr3_aa: CASSTDTSYEQYF; j_call: TRBJ2-7; v_call: TRBV7-8; clone_size: -; d_call: -
cdr3_nt: TGTGCCAGCAGTTACTCAGCAGGGGCGTATGGCTACACCTTC; cdr3_aa: CASSYSAGAYGYTF; j_call: TRBJ1-2; v_call: TRBV6-5; clone_size: -; d_call: -
cdr3_nt: TGTGCCAGCAGCGAACAGGGGGCGCCTAGCTATGGCTACACCTTC; cdr3_aa: CASSEQGAPSYGYTF; j_call: TRBJ1-2; v_call: TRBV7-2; clone_size: -; d_call: TRBD1
cdr3_nt: TGTGCCAGCAGTAGAGCGGGAGGCACCTACGAGCAGTACTTC; cdr3_aa: CASSRAGGTYEQYF; j_call: TRBJ2-7; v_call: TRBV6-5; clone_size: -; d_call: TRBD2
cdr3_nt: TGTGCCAGCAGCGGAGCGGGAACACCGGCATACAATGAGCAGTTCTTC; cdr3_aa: CASSGAGTPAYNEQFF; j_call: TRBJ2-1; v_call: TRBV9; clone_size: -; d_call: TRBD2
cdr3_nt: TGTGCCAGCAGCTTAGCAGGGGCATCTGGAAACACCATATATTTT; cdr3_aa: CASSLAGASGNTIYF; j_call: TRBJ1-3; v_call: TRBV7-9; clone_size: -; d_call: -
cdr3_nt: TGTGCCAGTAGTCCCCTTGGGACAGGGCAAGGTGGGGCCAACGTCCTGACTTTC; cdr3_aa: CASSPLGTGQGGANVLTF; j_call: TRBJ2-6; v_call: TRBV19; clone_size: -; d_call: TRBD1
cdr3_nt: TGTGCCAGCAGTTTAGGACAGGGGGTGTACACCGGGGAGCTGTTTTTT; cdr3_aa: CASSLGQGVYTGELFF; j_call: TRBJ2-2; v_call: TRBV28; clone_size: few; d_call: TRBD1
cdr3_nt: TGTGCCAGCAGCACACCACTAGCGGGAGGATCCTACAATGAGCAGTTCTTC; cdr3_aa: CASSTPLAGGSYNEQFF; j_call: TRBJ2-1; v_call: TRBV7-2; clone_size: -; d_call: TRBD2
cdr3_nt: TGTGCCAGCAGGCGGCAGGGGACGGGGGAGCAGTTCTTC; cdr3_aa: CASRRQGTGEQFF; j_call: TRBJ2-1; v_call: TRBV6-5; clone_size: -; d_call: -
cdr3_nt: TGTGCCAGCAGCTTACCCCGGACTAGCGGGAGACGATACGAGCAGTACTTC; cdr3_aa: CASSLPRTSGRRYEQYF; j_call: TRBJ2-7; v_call: TRBV7-2; clone_size: -; d_call: TRBD2
cdr3_nt: TGCGCCAGCAGCTCCGGGACAGGAACCGAAGCTTTCTTT; cdr3_aa: CASSSGTGTEAFF; j_call: TRBJ1-1; v_call: TRBV5-1; clone_size: -; d_call: TRBD1
cdr3_nt: TGTGCCAGCAGCCGTGGGAGGACCCAAGAGACCCAGTACTTC; cdr3_aa: CASSRGRTQETQYF; j_call: TRBJ2-5; v_call: TRBV7-8; clone_size: -; d_call: -
cdr3_nt: TGCCTCTTCCCAGTTCAAGACAATGAGCAGTTCTTC; cdr3_aa: CLFPVQDNEQFF; j_call: TRBJ2-1; v_call: TRBV7-7; clone_size: -; d_call: -
cdr3_nt: TGCGCCAGCAGCTTGGTAGCAGGGAACAATCGGTACGAGCAGTACTTC; cdr3_aa: CASSLVAGNNRYEQYF; j_call: TRBJ2-7; v_call: TRBV5-1; clone_size: -; d_call: -
cdr3_nt: TGTGCCAGCAGTCCGACACTCCTGCAGGACGAGCAGTACTTC; cdr3_aa: CASSPTLLQDEQYF; j_call: TRBJ2-7; v_call: TRBV28; clone_size: -; d_call: -
cdr3_nt: TGTGCCAGTAGCCCGGGACTAGCGGGAGGCTTAAACACCGGGGAGCTGTTTTTT; cdr3_aa: CASSPGLAGGLNTGELFF; j_call: TRBJ2-2; v_call: TRBV19; clone_size: -; d_call: TRBD2
cdr3_nt: TGTGCCAGCAGTTACATGTCTAGCGGGAGTTATGAGCAGTTCTTC; cdr3_aa: CASSYMSSGSYEQFF; j_call: TRBJ2-1; v_call: TRBV6-5; clone_size: -; d_call: TRBD2
cdr3_nt: TGTGCCAGCAGCCAAGTCCCGGGAGGCGAGCAGTACTTC; cdr3_aa: CASSQVPGGEQYF; j_call: TRBJ2-7; v_call: TRBV4-2; clone_size: -; d_call: TRBD2
cdr3_nt: TGCGCCAGCAGGAGGGCCCAGGGGTCCGACGAGCAGTACTTC; cdr3_aa: CASRRAQGSDEQYF; j_call: TRBJ2-7; v_call: TRBV5-1; clone_size: -; d_call: -
cdr3_nt: TGTGCCAGCAGCCAAGATACAGGGGGCGCGTGGGAGACCCAGTACTTC; cdr3_aa: CASSQDTGGAWETQYF; j_call: TRBJ2-5; v_call: TRBV3-1/TRBV3-2; clone_size: -; d_call: TRBD1
cdr3_nt: TGTGCCAGCAGCTTGATTGGAACGGGAGTCAGCAATGAGCAGTTCTTC; cdr3_aa: CASSLIGTGVSNEQFF; j_call: TRBJ2-1; v_call: TRBV5-4; clone_size: -; d_call: -
cdr3_nt: TGTGCCAGCACCGAAGGATGGACAGGGAACACTGAAGCTTTCTTT; cdr3_aa: CASTEGWTGNTEAFF; j_call: TRBJ1-1; v_call: TRBV2; clone_size: -; d_call: TRBD1
cdr3_nt: TGTGCCAGCTCACGAACGGGACTAGCGGCCTCCTACGAGCAGTACTTC; cdr3_aa: CASSRTGLAASYEQYF; j_call: TRBJ2-7; v_call: TRBV18; clone_size: -; d_call: TRBD2
cdr3_nt: TGTGCCAGCAGCTTGGGCGCTAGCGGGAGCGGGGAGACCCAGTACTTC; cdr3_aa: CASSLGASGSGETQYF; j_call: TRBJ2-5; v_call: TRBV5-5; clone_size: -; d_call: TRBD2
cdr3_nt: TGTGCCAGCAGCTCACAACACGAGCAGTACTTC; cdr3_aa: CASSSQHEQYF; j_call: TRBJ2-7; v_call: TRBV21-1; clone_size: -; d_call: -
cdr3_nt: TGTGCCACCTCGGACAGGTACAACAATGAGCAGTTCTTC; cdr3_aa: CATSDRYNNEQFF; j_call: TRBJ2-1; v_call: TRBV27; clone_size: -; d_call: TRBD1
cdr3_nt: TGTGCCAGCAGCCGGACCAATACGGGGGGGAATGAGCAGTTCTTC; cdr3_aa: CASSRTNTGGNEQFF; j_call: TRBJ2-1; v_call: TRBV11-2; clone_size: -; d_call: TRBD2
cdr3_nt: TGTGCCAGCAGTTTAGTGGACCTCCCGGGATACGAGCAGTACTTC; cdr3_aa: CASSLVDLPGYEQYF; j_call: TRBJ2-7; v_call: TRBV28; clone_size: -; d_call: -
cdr3_nt: TGTGCCAGCGGGGGGAGGACTAGCGGAGTTTTAAACAATGAGCAGTTCTTC; cdr3_aa: CASGGRTSGVLNNEQFF; j_call: TRBJ2-1; v_call: TRBV2; clone_size: -; d_call: TRBD2
cdr3_nt: TGTGCCAGCACGGCGGGGTCGAGAACTGAAGCTTTCTTT; cdr3_aa: CASTAGSRTEAFF; j_call: TRBJ1-1; v_call: TRBV14; clone_size: -; d_call: -
cdr3_nt: TGTGCCAGTACGTTACGGGATAGCAATCAGCCCCAGCATTTT; cdr3_aa: CASTLRDSNQPQHF; j_call: TRBJ1-5; v_call: TRBV19; clone_size: -; d_call: -
cdr3_nt: TGCAGTGCTAGTAGGCTAGAGCACTCCTACGAGCAGTACTTC; cdr3_aa: CSASRLEHSYEQYF; j_call: TRBJ2-7; v_call: TRBV20-1; clone_size: -; d_call: -
cdr3_nt: TGTGCCAGCAGCCCACGGACAGGGCCTTCGGCTGGCTACACCTTC; cdr3_aa: CASSPRTGPSAGYTF; j_call: TRBJ1-2; v_call: TRBV7-9; clone_size: -; d_call: TRBD1
cdr3_nt: TGTGCCAGCAGCGGGACAGGGAATTCACCCCTCCACTTT; cdr3_aa: CASSGTGNSPLHF; j_call: TRBJ1-6; v_call: TRBV2; clone_size: -; d_call: TRBD1
cdr3_nt: TGTGCCAGCAGTACGCTAACTAGCGGGAGTAGGAATGAGCAGTTCTTC; cdr3_aa: CASSTLTSGSRNEQFF; j_call: TRBJ2-1; v_call: TRBV27; clone_size: -; d_call: TRBD2
cdr3_nt: TGTGCCAGCGGGCCCAACAATGAGCAGTTCTTC; cdr3_aa: CASGPNNEQFF; j_call: TRBJ2-1; v_call: TRBV12-3/TRBV12-4; clone_size: -; d_call: -
cdr3_nt: TGTGCCAGCAGCGTAGTGGGACTAGCGGTAATCAGCTCCTACAATGAGCAGTTCTTC; cdr3_aa: CASSVVGLAVISSYNEQFF; j_call: TRBJ2-1; v_call: TRBV9; clone_size: -; d_call: TRBD2
cdr3_nt: TGTGCCACCAGCAGAGATACAGTGAACACTGAAGCTTTCTTT; cdr3_aa: CATSRDTVNTEAFF; j_call: TRBJ1-1; v_call: TRBV15; clone_size: -; d_call: -
cdr3_nt: TGTGCCAGCAGTTTGGACAGCGGACCCACAGATACGCAGTATTTT; cdr3_aa: CASSLDSGPTDTQYF; j_call: TRBJ2-3; v_call: TRBV9; clone_size: -; d_call: -
cdr3_nt: TGTGCCAGCAGCGGACAGGGGGCCGGGGATACGCAGTATTTT; cdr3_aa: CASSGQGAGDTQYF; j_call: TRBJ2-3; v_call: TRBV11-3; clone_size: -; d_call: TRBD1
cdr3_nt: TGTGCCAGCAGCTTGATCGGGACAGGGGCGGGAGAGACCCAGTACTTC; cdr3_aa: CASSLIGTGAGETQYF; j_call: TRBJ2-5; v_call: TRBV5-6; clone_size: -; d_call: TRBD1
cdr3_nt: TGTGCCAGTAGTATAGATGGACAGGCCAATTCACCCCTCCACTTT; cdr3_aa: CASSIDGQANSPLHF; j_call: TRBJ1-6; v_call: TRBV19; clone_size: -; d_call: TRBD1